This T cell receptor (beta chain) was captured by sequencing in a study of OX40 agonist ivuxolimab in advanced cancers. TCRdb's copy holds only in-frame clones and misses some; the assay was immunoSEQ multiplex PCR. The sample lists 30,000 to 35,000 clones; around 80% were seen once. Sample share makes this clone medium-sized (0.01 to 0.1%). The V end was cut by 4 bases, the J end by 5 bases, with 12 bases between. The germline V gene encodes CDR1 SGHRS and CDR2 YFSETQ. This CDR3 contains 14 residues. The V gene is TRBV5-1, the J gene TRBJ2-2; possibly TRBD1 or TRBD2 for D (6 bases each). The clonotype comes from an adult with an advanced solid tumor such as melanoma, head and neck, liver or kidney cancer. The sequences come from CD4+ or CD8+ T cells sorted from blood, collected in a trial of the OX40 agonist ivuxolimab. The CDR3 region has the DNA TGCGCCAGCAGCGTGACGGGGGCTACCGGGGAGCTGTTTTTT. Translation: CASSVTGATGELFF.